This T cell receptor beta chain was recorded in a study of blood T cells in healthy people across ages. The use of a sample-barcoded 5' primer and a J-beta primer mix characterized a second PCR of about 6 to 12 cycles. TCRdb redid the calling of the 5' RACE reads with MiXCR, one entry per CDR3 protein. The sample shows under 800,000 distinct CDR3 sequences, around 46% of them seen only once. Germline loops: CDR1 DFQATT, CDR2 SNEGSKA (reference sequence). The CDR3 is 13 amino acids. This TCR derives from a woman in her sixties or seventies in good health. The rearrangement joins TRBV20-1 to TRBJ2-5; 8 nucleotides align to TRBD2. The specimen was blood. The CDR3 region is CSAPAGGQETQYF. The DNA of the CDR3 is TGCAGCGCGCCTGCGGGGGGCCAAGAGACCCAGTACTTC.